Below are 31 T cell receptor beta chains sequenced from a single sample in a study of neurological immune-mediated disorders. TCRdb used MiXCR to reprocess the 5' RACE reads, holding one entry per CDR3 protein. The data show 15,000 to 20,000 distinct CDR3 sequences, 2% to 3% seen once. Source material: PBMCs. The receptors derive from a woman aged 18-29 years with multiple sclerosis.

This clonotype was seen many times. The chain carries TRBV20-1 and TRBJ1-2, with D hard to call. CDR1 and CDR2 (germline): DFQATT, SNEGSKA (reference sequence). V lost 1 base and J lost 1, with 10 bases in between. This CDR3 is built from 14 residues. CDR3 amino acids: CSARAQASNYGYTF. The CDR3 DNA follows: TGCAGTGCTAGAGCTCAGGCTAGTAACTATGGCTACACCTTC.

In its sample, this clonotype ranks as medium-sized (0.01 to 0.1%). The gene calls are TRBV5-1 and TRBJ2-6, with TRBD1 matching 9 bases. Germline CDR1 SGHRS, CDR2 YFSETQ. CDR3 length: 17 amino acids. The ends lost 4 bases at V and 2 bases at J; junction bases unmatched: 7. The CDR3 sequence is CASSGRTGETGANVLTF. The CDR3 bases are TGCGCCAGCAGCGGACGGACAGGGGAGACTGGGGCCAACGTCCTGACTTTC. The full variable domain, completed using reference TRBV5-1 and TRBJ2-6, is KAGVTQTPRYLIKTRGQQVTLSCSPISGHRSVSWYQQTPGQGLQFLFEYFSETQRNKGNFPGRFSGRQFSNSRSEMNVSTLELGDSALYLCASSGRTGETGANVLTFGAGSRLTVL.

This clonotype was counted ten times or more. The V and J genes are TRBV10-1 and TRBJ2-7; 14 nucleotides align to TRBD2. V was pared by 4 bases and J by 5 bases, with 7 bases of the junction left unmatched. There are 16 residues in the CDR3. CDR1 and CDR2 (germline): WNHNN, SYGVQD (reference sequence). CDR3 in DNA: TGCGCCAGCAGTGCCCCGACTAGCGGGAGGGCGAACGAGCAGTACGTC. Translated: CASSAPTSGRANEQYV.

This clonotype occurred many times. DNA for the CDR3: TGTGCCAGCAGCTCCCGGACTAGCGGGGGCAGACCGGGCACAGATACGCAGTATTTT. Encoded protein: CASSSRTSGGRPGTDTQYF. This chain links TRBV9 with TRBJ2-3; 13 positions agree with TRBD2. Germline assignment: CDR1 SGDLS and CDR2 YYNGEE. The J segment lost 1 base and the V segment lost 4 bases, leaving 12 bases of the junction unmatched. This CDR3 has 19 residues.

This clonotype was picked up many times. The chain recombines TRBV7-8 with TRBJ2-5; 8 bases agree with TRBD2. CDR1 is SGHVS, CDR2 FQNEAQ, per germline. The CDR3 runs 15 residues. Trimming removed 5 bases from V and 5 bases from J; junction bases left unmatched: 10. Here the CDR3 DNA reads TGTGCCAGCAGCCCCCGGGGGGGGAGGTATGAGACCCAGTACTTC. It specifies CASSPRGGRYETQYF.

In its sample, this clonotype was seen many times. The chain couples TRBV5-1 to TRBJ2-2; D may be TRBD2 (6 bases). V was clipped by 0 bases and J by 4 bases, with 7 bases between them. The germline CDR1 and CDR2 sequences are SGHRS and YFSETQ. This CDR3 contains 14 residues. Here the CDR3 reads CASSLVGSTGELFF. The CDR3 bases are TGCGCCAGCAGCTTGGTCGGGAGCACCGGGGAGCTGTTTTTT.

This clonotype was counted at least ten times. This chain joins TRBV11-1 and TRBJ1-5; no definite D call. This CDR3 comprises 13 residues. CDR1 SGHAT and CDR2 FQDESV come from the germline V gene (reference sequence). V was shortened by 5 bases and J by 3 bases, with 8 bases between the two germline ends. The CDR3 sequence is CASSRGYNQPQHF. The CDR3 DNA is TGTGCCAGCAGCCGGGGTTACAATCAGCCCCAGCATTTT.

Within the sample, this clonotype is medium-sized. The chain links TRBV9 to TRBJ2-2, with a weak D call TRBD1 (6 bases). Trimming cost V 4 bases and J 5 bases, with 18 bases left between them. The germline V gene encodes CDR1 SGDLS and CDR2 YYNGEE. The CDR3 spans 16 residues. In DNA, the CDR3 is TGTGCCAGCAGCTCCCTACCCGTCACAGGGACCGGGGAGCTGTTTTTT. This sequence encodes CASSSLPVTGTGELFF.

The chain recombines TRBV9 with TRBJ1-2, with a tentative D call TRBD1 (5 bases). The CDR3 loop spans 13 amino acids. The V gene's germline CDR1 is SGDLS and CDR2 YYNGEE. The ends were cut back, 6 bases at V and 6 bases at J, with 15 bases in the middle. Written as DNA, the CDR3 is TGTGCCAGCACACAACTAGGGGAGGATGGCTACACCTTC. Translating it yields CASTQLGEDGYTF.

In this sample, this clonotype turned up many times. The rearrangement links TRBV29-1 to TRBJ1-1; 9 nucleotides agree with TRBD1. With 6 bases clipped from V and 11 bases from J, the junction kept 10 bases outside the gene matches. CDR1 and CDR2 from the germline V gene are SQVTM and ANQGSEA. The CDR3 runs 12 residues. As DNA, the CDR3 is TGCAGCGTGCCGGGACAGGGCACGATCGCTTTCTTT. It is translated as CSVPGQGTIAFF.

The sample holds many counts of this clonotype. This chain joins TRBV7-6 and TRBJ2-2; D is unresolved. V lost 1 base, J lost 0 bases, and 9 bases lay in between. Germline V gene data show CDR1 as SGHVS and CDR2 as FNYEAQ. The CDR3 consists of 16 residues. The CDR3 coding sequence is TGTGCCAGCAGCTTAGTAGACGGACCGAACACCGGGGAGCTGTTTTTT. This codes for CASSLVDGPNTGELFF.

This clonotype appeared many times. V gene TRBV20-1 combines with J gene TRBJ1-2; D uncertain. The CDR3 totals 12 residues. Trimming stripped 6 bases from V and 0 bases from J, with 8 bases between. Germline CDR1 reads DFQATT; CDR2 reads SNEGSKA (reference sequence). CDR3 region: CSATTANYGYTF. CDR3 bases: TGCAGTGCAACCACAGCTAACTATGGCTACACCTTC.

This clonotype has only a few counts. The chain couples TRBV4-3 to TRBJ2-1; D unclear. Trimming took off 2 bases at V and 0 bases at J, with 11 bases between the two ends. The germline gives CDR1 LGHNA, CDR2 YSLEER. The CDR3 totals 16 residues. For the CDR3, the DNA is TGCGCCAGCAGCCAACAGTCCACGAGCTCCTACAATGAGCAGTTCTTC. Amino acid sequence: CASSQQSTSSYNEQFF.

This clonotype was counted ten times or more. The chain is built from TRBV12-3 or TRBV12-4 and TRBJ2-3, with 9 bases lining up with TRBD1. The CDR3 contains 15 residues. V lost 6 bases and J lost 2; bases outside the gene matches: 6. In DNA form, the CDR3 reads TGTGCCAGCAGACCCGGGACAGGGTCCACAGATACGCAGTATTTT. This translates into CASRPGTGSTDTQYF.

This clonotype was observed at least ten times. This chain uses TRBV7-9 with TRBJ2-1; 11 bases line up with TRBD2. Germline V gene lookup returns CDR1 SEHNR and CDR2 FQNEAQ (reference sequence). The CDR3 is 13 residues long. V dropped 5 bases and J dropped 9; count of bases not matched to a gene: 3. In DNA form, the CDR3 reads TGTGCCAGCAGCCCTGGACTAGCGGGTGAGCAGTTCTTC. As protein: CASSPGLAGEQFF.

Sample share makes this clonotype medium-sized. The chain links TRBV5-6 to TRBJ2-5, with no clear D. The CDR3 loop spans 11 amino acids. Trimming pared 2 bases from V and 3 bases from J, leaving 2 bases between. Per the germline V gene, CDR1 is SGHDT and CDR2 is YYEEEE. CDR3 in DNA: TGTGCCAGCAGCTTAAAAGAGACCCAGTACTTC. Residues: CASSLKETQYF.

This clonotype was seen repeatedly, ten times or more. The rearrangement joins TRBV11-2 to TRBJ2-1; tentative D call: TRBD1 (6 bases). Germline lookup yields CDR1 SGHAT and CDR2 FQNNGV. Trimming cost V 5 bases and J 5 bases, with 13 bases left between them. The CDR3 consists of 14 residues. The CDR3 spells CASSPRAGDNEQFF. The DNA of the CDR3 is TGTGCCAGCAGCCCCCGGGCAGGGGACAATGAGCAGTTCTTC.

This clonotype appeared many times. CDR3 amino acids: CASSRTRSGYEQYF. The DNA for the CDR3 is TGTGCCAGCAGCCGCACTCGTTCAGGCTACGAGCAGTACTTC. This chain links TRBV4-2 with TRBJ2-7; unclear D gene. This CDR3 has 14 amino acids. CDR1 and CDR2 (germline): LGHNA, YNFKEQ. V lost 4 bases and J lost 3, with 13 bases in between.

This clonotype is labeled medium-sized. The chain carries TRBV7-6 and TRBJ1-4; D unclear. Trimming took off 1 base at V and 12 bases at J, with 6 bases between the two ends. The germline gives CDR1 SGHVS, CDR2 FNYEAQ. The CDR3 runs 11 residues. The CDR3: CASSLDRELFF. The CDR3, as DNA: TGTGCCAGCAGCTTAGACCGGGAACTGTTTTTT.

The table lists this clonotype with many counts. The chain has TRBV28 and TRBJ1-2; D uncertain. CDR1 and CDR2 (germline): MDHEN, SYDVKM. Trimming cost V 6 bases and J 7 bases, with 18 bases left between them. The CDR3 is made up of 14 amino acids. Here the CDR3 reads CASSLSPGPRGYTF. The CDR3, as DNA: TGTGCCAGCAGCTTAAGTCCGGGCCCTCGTGGCTACACCTTC.

This clonotype came up many times. The V and J genes are TRBV20-1 and TRBJ2-3; TRBD2 agrees at 11 bases. Germline V gene sequence: CDR1 DFQATT, CDR2 SNEGSKA (reference sequence). The V and J ends lost 5 bases and 4 bases, in that order; junction bases with no gene match: 8. The CDR3 spans 15 residues. CDR3 nucleotides: TGCAGTGCTGTTCTAACTAGCGGGAGAGCAGATACGCAGTATTTT. It is translated as CSAVLTSGRADTQYF.

There are many counts of this clonotype. This chain connects TRBV20-1 to TRBJ2-3; 7 nucleotides align to TRBD1. J was trimmed by 3 bases and V by 6 bases; bases with no gene match: 9. The CDR3 is made up of 14 amino acids. CDR1 and CDR2 (germline): DFQATT, SNEGSKA (reference sequence). CDR3 coding DNA: TGCAGTGCACTCGACAGGGTGAGGACAGATACGCAGTATTTT. Translated: CSALDRVRTDTQYF.

This clonotype came up many times. The V call is TRBV12-3 or TRBV12-4, the J call TRBJ1-2, with 7 bases that match TRBD1. This CDR3 region has 13 residues. V trimming: 6 bases; J trimming: 4 bases; junction bases outside the gene matches: 5. The CDR3: CASRPGTVYGYTF. The CDR3 DNA reads as TGTGCCAGCAGACCCGGGACAGTCTATGGCTACACCTTC.

By share, this clonotype counts as medium-sized. This sequence joins TRBV7-6 and TRBJ2-1; D possibly corresponds to TRBD1 (7 bases). Germline CDR1 is SGHVS and CDR2 is FNYEAQ. The CDR3 spans 16 residues. Trimming pared 2 bases from V and 8 bases from J, leaving 19 bases between. CDR3 sequence reads: CASSLLSGQTRHEQFF. The DNA for the CDR3 is TGTGCCAGCAGCTTACTATCGGGACAGACTAGGCATGAGCAGTTCTTC. Complete variable domain (other parts from reference TRBV7-6 and TRBJ2-1): GAGVSQSPRYKVTKRGQDVALRCDPISGHVSLYWYRQALGQGPEFLTYFNYEAQQDKSGLPNDRFSAERPEGSISTLTIQRTEQRDSAMYRCASSLLSGQTRHEQFFGPGTRLTVL.

In this sample, this clonotype turned up many times. The chain combines TRBV12-3 or TRBV12-4 with TRBJ1-2, with 11 nucleotides matching TRBD1. There are 16 residues in the CDR3. The V segment lost 6 bases and the J segment 7 bases; nucleotides outside the gene matches: 13. The DNA for the CDR3 is TGTGCCAGCAGCGGACAGGGGGCTCGGGCTAGCGGTGGCTACACCTTC. Its translation is CASSGQGARASGGYTF.

This clonotype has at least ten counts. The chain combines TRBV4-2 with TRBJ1-1; 8 bases are a match to TRBD1. The V gene's germline CDR1 is LGHNA and CDR2 YNFKEQ. The V gene end was trimmed by 6 bases and the J gene end by 0 bases; junction bases not matched to a gene: 12. The CDR3 has 17 amino acids. CDR3: CASRLMDRDVMNTEAFF. Here the CDR3 DNA reads TGTGCCAGCAGGCTGATGGACAGGGACGTCATGAACACTGAAGCTTTCTTT.

The table lists this clonotype with many counts. This chain connects TRBV27 to TRBJ2-3; 7 positions agree with TRBD2. This CDR3 spans 15 amino acids. CDR1 MNHEY and CDR2 SMNVEV come from the germline V gene (reference sequence). Trimming removed 3 bases from V and 0 bases from J; junction bases left unmatched: 3. The DNA of the CDR3 is TGTGCCAGCAGTTTCTGGACTAGTAGCACAGATACGCAGTATTTT. Translated, it gives CASSFWTSSTDTQYF.

In this sample, this clonotype turned up many times. V and J are TRBV5-1 and TRBJ1-1, with D hard to call. CDR3 length: 12 residues. V was shortened by 2 bases and J by 5 bases, with 7 bases between the two germline ends. Germline V gene lookup returns CDR1 SGHRS and CDR2 YFSETQ. CDR3 amino acids: CASSFGVTEAFF. CDR3 sequence (DNA): TGCGCCAGCAGCTTTGGGGTGACTGAAGCTTTCTTT.

The genes are TRBV12-3 or TRBV12-4 and TRBJ1-1; no clear D gene. V was shortened by 1 base and J by 11 bases, with 8 bases between the two germline ends. The CDR3 sequence is 11 residues long. CDR3 bases: TGTGCCAGCAGTTTAGGGATGGATGCTTTCTTT. It is translated as CASSLGMDAFF.

A few counts support this clonotype. The rearrangement joins TRBV11-2 to TRBJ1-1; D is unresolved. V was shortened by 1 base and J by 1 base, with 7 bases between the two germline ends. Germline V gene data show CDR1 as SGHAT and CDR2 as FQNNGV. The CDR3 length is 14 residues. The CDR3 loop reads CASSLVVGNTEAFF. In nucleotides, the CDR3 is TGTGCCAGCAGCTTAGTGGTGGGGAACACTGAAGCTTTCTTT.

This clonotype has ten or more counts. The J gene is TRBJ2-3, the V gene TRBV7-2; 10 nucleotides match TRBD2. Trimming took 2 bases from V and 8 from J; bases not matched to a gene: 10. The CDR3 runs 16 residues. Germline CDR1 reads SGHTA; CDR2 reads FQGNSA. The CDR3 DNA sequence: TGTGCCAGCAGCTTAACTGCAGCGGGGGGGCCGGGTACGCAGTATTTT. Its protein product is CASSLTAAGGPGTQYF.